This is a list of T cell receptor beta chains from one sample in a study of T cell repertoires in cytomegalovirus infection. Each CDR3 protein gets one entry after TCRdb re-called the reads with MiXCR. The sample carries hundreds of thousands of distinct CDR3 sequences, 30% to 35% recorded once. Their target antigens are unknown. The starting material was cultured PBMCs, obtained from culture after CMV antigen stimulation. The receptors come from a human donor in good health (CMV status not recorded). Some clones in this sample may be carry-over from other donors' samples. The CDR3 runs from the conserved cysteine through the conserved F or W. The D gene is left open where the match is weak. The listing skips clone size in some rows; elsewhere it reads once, few, many or a size class.

CDR3: CASSLGTRNQPQHF
DNA: TGTGCCAGCAGCTTAGGGACACGCAATCAGCCCCAGCATTTT
size: -
J: TRBJ1-5
V: TRBV11-2
D: -

CDR3: CASSFSAGGETQYF
DNA: TGTGCCAGCAGCTTCTCAGCGGGAGGCGAGACCCAGTACTTC
size: many
J: TRBJ2-5
V: TRBV7-2
D: TRBD2

CDR3: CASRGGREQYF
DNA: TGTGCCAGCAGAGGGGGGCGCGAGCAGTACTTC
size: -
J: TRBJ2-7
V: TRBV6-6
D: -

CDR3: CASSLFGGSSNEQFF
DNA: TGTGCCAGCAGTTTGTTTGGCGGGAGCTCCAATGAGCAGTTCTTC
size: many
J: TRBJ2-1
V: TRBV12-3/TRBV12-4
D: TRBD2

CDR3: CASTSTGGADGYTF
DNA: TGTGCCAGTACTTCGACAGGGGGCGCGGATGGCTACACCTTC
size: -
J: TRBJ1-2
V: TRBV19
D: TRBD1

CDR3: CASSPREADLSGNTIYF
DNA: TGTGCCAGCTCACCAAGGGAGGCGGATCTCTCTGGAAACACCATATATTTT
size: few
J: TRBJ1-3
V: TRBV18
D: -

CDR3: CASSPSGGTYEQYF
DNA: TGTGCCAGCTCACCCTCAGGGGGAACCTACGAGCAGTACTTC
size: few
J: TRBJ2-7
V: TRBV18
D: TRBD1

CDR3: CASSATRASYQETQYF
DNA: TGTGCCAGCAGCGCAACCCGCGCCAGCTACCAAGAGACCCAGTACTTC
size: -
J: TRBJ2-5
V: TRBV6-5
D: -

CDR3: CAASGLAGVREQFF
DNA: TGTGCTGCCTCTGGACTAGCGGGAGTAAGGGAGCAGTTCTTC
size: -
J: TRBJ2-1
V: TRBV12-5
D: TRBD2

CDR3: CASSQGRDWGMNTEAFF
DNA: TGTGCCAGCAGCCAAGGCAGGGATTGGGGCATGAACACTGAAGCTTTCTTT
size: -
J: TRBJ1-1
V: TRBV14
D: -

CDR3: CASSLSRTKNNEQFF
DNA: TGTGCCAGCAGCTTATCTCGGACCAAGAACAATGAGCAGTTCTTC
size: few
J: TRBJ2-1
V: TRBV7-2
D: -

CDR3: CASSKRLTESYEQYF
DNA: TGTGCCAGCAGCAAAAGACTGACAGAGTCCTACGAGCAGTACTTC
size: -
J: TRBJ2-7
V: TRBV6-1
D: -

CDR3: CASSTNLRTYTEAFF
DNA: TGTGCCAGCAGTACAAACCTCAGGACCTACACTGAAGCTTTCTTT
size: -
J: TRBJ1-1
V: TRBV7-9
D: -

CDR3: CASSSVAGSSYNEQFF
DNA: TGTGCCAGCAGCTCGGTAGCGGGGAGCTCCTACAATGAGCAGTTCTTC
size: many
J: TRBJ2-1
V: TRBV7-2
D: TRBD2

CDR3: CASSSRGRLLYEQYF
DNA: TGTGCCAGCAGCTCTAGGGGAAGGCTTTTATACGAGCAGTACTTC
size: many
J: TRBJ2-7
V: TRBV7-2
D: -

CDR3: CASTLTLFDEQYF
DNA: TGTGCCAGCACCCTCACCTTATTTGACGAGCAGTACTTC
size: few
J: TRBJ2-7
V: TRBV7-8
D: -

CDR3: CSAQSPTSGAETQYF
DNA: TGCAGTGCCCAATCCCCGACTAGCGGGGCAGAGACCCAGTACTTC
size: once
J: TRBJ2-5
V: TRBV20-1
D: TRBD2

CDR3: CSARGPANNQPQHF
DNA: TGCAGTGCTAGGGGACCGGCCAACAATCAGCCCCAGCATTTT
size: -
J: TRBJ1-5
V: TRBV20-1
D: -

CDR3: CASSWGQTYEQYF
DNA: TGTGCCAGCAGCTGGGGACAGACCTACGAGCAGTACTTC
size: -
J: TRBJ2-7
V: TRBV11-2
D: TRBD1

CDR3: CSALGYEQYF
DNA: TGCAGTGCTTTGGGTTACGAGCAGTACTTC
size: -
J: TRBJ2-7
V: TRBV20-1
D: -

CDR3: CASSLRATGSGYTF
DNA: TGTGCCAGCAGCTTACGAGCGACAGGGAGTGGCTACACCTTC
size: -
J: TRBJ1-2
V: TRBV7-8
D: TRBD1

CDR3: CASSLGQALDTQYF
DNA: TGTGCCAGCAGCTTGGGACAGGCCTTGGATACGCAGTATTTT
size: many
J: TRBJ2-3
V: TRBV7-2
D: TRBD1

CDR3: CASSFTDRGDEQFF
DNA: TGTGCCAGCAGCTTTACCGACAGGGGCGATGAGCAGTTCTTC
size: -
J: TRBJ2-1
V: TRBV11-1
D: TRBD1

CDR3: CASSAGLRVNTEAFF
DNA: TGTGCCAGTTCAGCGGGCCTGAGGGTGAACACTGAAGCTTTCTTT
size: -
J: TRBJ1-1
V: TRBV3-1
D: -

CDR3: CSARAPGTGETQYF
DNA: TGCAGTGCTAGGGCCCCCGGGACTGGAGAGACCCAGTACTTC
size: few
J: TRBJ2-5
V: TRBV20-1
D: -

CDR3: CAISESGSYNEQFF
DNA: TGTGCCATCAGTGAGTCAGGGTCCTACAATGAGCAGTTCTTC
size: -
J: TRBJ2-1
V: TRBV10-3
D: -

CDR3: CASSLEFLPRRGQYF
DNA: TGTGCCAGCAGCTTAGAGTTCTTACCCCGTCGAGGCCAGTACTTC
size: many
J: TRBJ2-5
V: TRBV7-8
D: -

CDR3: CASSLTSGRAGDEQFF
DNA: TGCGCCAGCAGCCTGACTAGCGGGAGGGCCGGCGATGAGCAGTTCTTC
size: -
J: TRBJ2-1
V: TRBV4-1
D: TRBD2

CDR3: CASSGALAYNEQFF
DNA: TGCGCCAGCAGCGGGGCACTTGCCTACAATGAGCAGTTCTTC
size: -
J: TRBJ2-1
V: TRBV4-1
D: -

CDR3: CASSQEKRGTDTQYF
DNA: TGCGCCAGCAGCCAAGAGAAAAGAGGCACAGATACGCAGTATTTT
size: once
J: TRBJ2-3
V: TRBV4-1
D: -

CDR3: CASSPSQGTLHF
DNA: TGTGCCAGCAGCCCATCCCAGGGGACCCTCCACTTT
size: few
J: TRBJ1-6
V: TRBV7-2
D: -

CDR3: CASSLRGFGNEQFF
DNA: TGTGCCAGCAGCTTACGGGGGTTCGGGAATGAGCAGTTCTTC
size: few
J: TRBJ2-1
V: TRBV7-2
D: -

CDR3: CASREGQGRNEQFF
DNA: TGTGCCAGCAGGGAGGGACAGGGTCGCAATGAGCAGTTCTTC
size: -
J: TRBJ2-1
V: TRBV6-8
D: TRBD1

CDR3: CASSLVTGNQPQHF
DNA: TGTGCCAGCAGTTTAGTCACAGGCAATCAGCCCCAGCATTTT
size: -
J: TRBJ1-5
V: TRBV12-3/TRBV12-4
D: -

CDR3: CQTVSDRGGGYTF
DNA: TGCCAAACCGTATCGGACAGGGGAGGAGGCTACACCTTC
size: -
J: TRBJ1-2
V: TRBV20-1
D: TRBD1

CDR3: CASSYSQTSGPFEEQFF
DNA: TGTGCCAGCAGTTACAGTCAAACTAGCGGGCCCTTCGAGGAGCAGTTCTTC
size: few
J: TRBJ2-1
V: TRBV6-2/TRBV6-3
D: TRBD2